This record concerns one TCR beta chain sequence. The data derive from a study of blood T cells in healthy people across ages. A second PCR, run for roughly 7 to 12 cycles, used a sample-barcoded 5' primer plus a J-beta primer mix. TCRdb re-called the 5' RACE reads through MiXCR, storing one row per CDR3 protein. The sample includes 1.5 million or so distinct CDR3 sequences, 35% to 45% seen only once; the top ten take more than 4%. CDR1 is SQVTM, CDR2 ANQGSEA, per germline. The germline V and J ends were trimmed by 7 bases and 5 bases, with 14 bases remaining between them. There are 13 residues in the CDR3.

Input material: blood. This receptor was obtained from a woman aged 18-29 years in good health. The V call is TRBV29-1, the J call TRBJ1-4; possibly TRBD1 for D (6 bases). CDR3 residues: CSGQGYANEKLFF. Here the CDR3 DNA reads TGCAGCGGGCAGGGGTATGCCAATGAAAAACTGTTTTTT.